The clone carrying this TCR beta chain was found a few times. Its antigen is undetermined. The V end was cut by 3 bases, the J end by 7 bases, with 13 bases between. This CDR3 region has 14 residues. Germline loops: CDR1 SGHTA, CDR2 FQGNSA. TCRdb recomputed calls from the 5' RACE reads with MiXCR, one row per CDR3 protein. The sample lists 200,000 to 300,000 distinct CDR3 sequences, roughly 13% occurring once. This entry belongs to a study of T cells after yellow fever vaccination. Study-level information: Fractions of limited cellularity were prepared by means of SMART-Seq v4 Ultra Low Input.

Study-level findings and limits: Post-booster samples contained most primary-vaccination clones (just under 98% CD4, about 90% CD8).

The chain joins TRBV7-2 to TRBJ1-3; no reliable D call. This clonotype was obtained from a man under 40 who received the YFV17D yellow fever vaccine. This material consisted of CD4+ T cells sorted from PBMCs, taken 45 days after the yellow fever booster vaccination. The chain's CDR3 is CASSLKGISNTIYF. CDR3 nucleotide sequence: TGTGCCAGCAGCTTGAAAGGGATCTCGAACACCATATATTTT.